These 28 T cell receptor beta chains were sequenced from one sample in a study of post-analysis software for immune sequencing data. Findings of the study overall: Compared with controls, patients had more of 4 to 6 TRBV segments, including TRBV5-6, TRBV5-1 and TRBV20-1.

Prepared libraries of TCR beta cDNA carried unique molecular identifiers. Each CDR3 protein is one row after TCRdb ran MiXCR on the PCR reads. The sample has over 150,000 distinct CDR3 sequences; 30% are singletons. Antigen specificity for these receptors is unknown. Sequenced material: blood. These receptor sequences come from a girl aged 5 to 17 with multiple sclerosis.

This chain uses TRBV28 with TRBJ1-5; D remains unclear. Trimming took off 1 base at V and 7 bases at J, with 20 bases between the two ends. The CDR3 length is 17 residues. Germline CDR1 and CDR2: MDHEN and SYDVKM. This CDR3 reads CASSLYGGRLAKQPQHF. The CDR3, as DNA: TGTGCCAGCAGTTTATATGGCGGCAGGTTGGCTAAGCAGCCCCAGCATTTT.

V is TRBV12-3 or TRBV12-4 and J is TRBJ1-2; tentatively, D is TRBD1 (6 bases). The V gene lost 6 bases and the J gene lost 6 bases, with 11 bases spanning the gap. The CDR3 covers 12 residues. The CDR3 coding sequence is TGTGCCAGCAGGACAGGTTTCGATGGCTACACCTTC. Translated, it gives CASRTGFDGYTF.

This clonotype showed up just a few times. The V and J genes are TRBV4-1 and TRBJ2-1, with TRBD2 identical over 7 bases. Trimming took 2 bases from V and 6 from J; bases not matched to a gene: 13. The CDR3 covers 17 residues. Germline CDR1 is MGHRA and CDR2 is YSYEKL. DNA of the CDR3: TGCGCCAGCAGCCAACCAGGCGGGGGAGGGTTCGGCAATGAGCAGTTCTTC. Its translation is CASSQPGGGGFGNEQFF.

The gene calls are TRBV5-1 and TRBJ2-2, with 12 bases that match TRBD2. This CDR3 spans 15 amino acids. With 6 bases clipped from V and 8 bases from J, the junction kept 8 bases outside the gene matches. The germline gives CDR1 SGHRS, CDR2 YFSETQ. CDR3 in DNA: TGCGCCAGCACATTGACTAGCGGGAGCCGTGGGGAGCTGTTTTTT. Translating gives CASTLTSGSRGELFF.

The V call is TRBV6-4, the J call TRBJ1-3; no clear D. Deletions cut 2 bases from V and 15 bases from J, with 17 bases between. In germline, CDR1 is MRHNA, CDR2 SNTAGT. This CDR3 region has 13 residues. This CDR3 is CASSDRKRDFGYF. CDR3 coding DNA: TGTGCCAGCAGTGACCGCAAAAGGGATTTCGGATATTTT.

Many counts were recorded for this clonotype. The genes are TRBV7-3 and TRBJ2-3; 10 bases are shared with TRBD2. The CDR3 extends over 15 amino acids. V lost 2 bases to trimming and J lost 3 bases; unmatched junction nucleotides: 2. Germline assignment: CDR1 SGHTA and CDR2 FQGTGA. The CDR3 sequence: CASSLQLAGTDTQYF. As DNA, the CDR3 is TGTGCCAGCAGCTTACAACTAGCGGGAACAGATACGCAGTATTTT.

This clonotype was detected a few times. This chain uses TRBV27 with TRBJ2-3; maybe TRBD1 (6 bases). The CDR3 is 17 amino acids. CDR1 and CDR2 (germline): MNHEY, SMNVEV (reference sequence). Deletions cut 2 bases from V and 0 bases from J, with 15 bases between. The CDR3 DNA follows: TGTGCCAGCAGTTTAGGTCAACAGGGACCTAGCACAGATACGCAGTATTTT. Residues: CASSLGQQGPSTDTQYF.

In this sample, this clonotype turned up a few times. At one end, the junction sequence differs from germline, possibly due to a read error. V usage is TRBV27 and J usage is TRBJ2-3; 8 positions agree with TRBD2. Germline CDR1 MNHEY, CDR2 SMNVEV (reference sequence). This CDR3 is built from 16 residues. The CDR3 bases are TGTGCCAGCAGTTTAGGGGGACTAGGCAGCACAGATACGCAGGATTTT. This gives the protein CASSLGGLGSTDTQDF.

The chain links TRBV11-1 to TRBJ2-7; 9 positions agree with TRBD2. CDR1 and CDR2 (germline): SGHAT, FQDESV (reference sequence). The CDR3 spans 15 residues. Unmatched junction bases numbered 6, after V lost 5 bases and J lost 1 base. This CDR3 is CASSPGAGGSYEQYF. Here the CDR3 DNA reads TGTGCCAGCAGCCCAGGAGCGGGAGGTTCCTACGAGCAGTACTTC. Full variable domain (remainder filled in from reference TRBV11-1 and TRBJ2-7): EAEVAQSPRYKITEKSQAVAFWCDPISGHATLYWYRQILGQGPELLVQFQDESVVDDSQLPKDRFSAERLKGVDSTLKIQPAELGDSAMYLCASSPGAGGSYEQYFGPGTRLTVT.

This clonotype has a count of ten or more. J is TRBJ2-1 and V is TRBV14; D remains ambiguous. The CDR3 length is 12 residues. Germline values: CDR1 SGHDN, CDR2 FVKESK. With 5 bases removed from V and 7 bases from J, the gap between germline ends came to 9 bases. CDR3 protein: CASSDIGNEQFF. In DNA form, the CDR3 reads TGTGCCAGCAGCGATATTGGAAATGAGCAGTTCTTC. The complete variable domain, with remaining parts taken from reference TRBV14 and TRBJ2-1, reads EAGVTQFPSHSVIEKGQTVTLRCDPISGHDNLYWYRRVMGKEIKFLLHFVKESKQDESGMPNNRFLAERTGGTYSTLKVQPAELEDSGVYFCASSDIGNEQFFGPGTRLTVL.

The rearrangement links TRBV12-5 to TRBJ1-5; TRBD1 might be the D (5 bases). Deletions cut 5 bases from V and 4 bases from J, with 21 bases between. CDR1 is LGHNT and CDR2 is FRNRAP in the germline V gene. There are 17 residues in the CDR3. CDR3 loop: CASGPGGLRGLNQPQHF. The DNA of the CDR3 is TGTGCTAGTGGTCCGGGAGGCCTGAGGGGTCTAAATCAGCCCCAGCATTTT.

This clonotype was recorded a few times. The rearrangement uses TRBV6-6 and TRBJ1-4, with D maybe TRBD1 (6 bases). This CDR3 is built from 11 residues. CDR1 is MNHNY, CDR2 SVGAGI, per germline (reference sequence). V lost 10 bases and J lost 5, with 8 bases in between. CDR3 nucleotides: TGTGCCATACAGGGAAATGAAAAACTGTTTTTT. It encodes CAIQGNEKLFF.

This clonotype was seen at least ten times. A clone one base away is much larger, so this may be a read error. The chain recombines TRBV10-3 with TRBJ1-1; 10 nucleotides align to TRBD1. Per the germline V gene, CDR1 is ENHRY and CDR2 is SYGVKD. The CDR3 runs 14 residues. CDR3 in amino acids: CAIRESTGGGKAFF. CDR3 sequence (DNA): TGTGCCATCAGGGAGTCGACAGGGGGCGGCAAAGCTTTCTTT.

This chain connects TRBV7-6 to TRBJ2-5; 7 nucleotides match TRBD2. This CDR3 has 16 residues. The trim removed 0 bases at V and 5 bases at J, leaving 9 bases unmatched. CDR1 SGHVS and CDR2 FNYEAQ come from the germline V gene. CDR3 sequence: CASSLALPGGGETQYF. For the CDR3, the DNA is TGTGCCAGCAGCTTAGCGTTGCCGGGGGGAGGGGAGACCCAGTACTTC. Using reference TRBV7-6 and TRBJ2-5 for the parts outside the CDR3, the full variable domain is GAGVSQSPRYKVTKRGQDVALRCDPISGHVSLYWYRQALGQGPEFLTYFNYEAQQDKSGLPNDRFSAERPEGSISTLTIQRTEQRDSAMYRCASSLALPGGGETQYFGPGTRLLVL.

This sequence joins TRBV7-6 and TRBJ2-1; 7 nucleotides agree with TRBD2. V lost 5 bases to trimming and J lost 9 bases; unmatched junction nucleotides: 22. This CDR3 contains 18 residues. Germline V gives CDR1 SGHVS, CDR2 FNYEAQ. CDR3 protein: CASSLREGGSGLFGEQFF. CDR3 nucleotides: TGTGCCAGCAGCCTCAGGGAGGGAGGGAGCGGCCTTTTCGGTGAGCAGTTCTTC.

This clonotype has just a few counts. J is TRBJ2-3 and V is TRBV28; D might be TRBD1 (6 bases). This CDR3 is 15 amino acids long. The germline V and J ends were trimmed by 2 bases and 4 bases, with 13 bases remaining between them. Germline-derived CDR1 and CDR2 are MDHEN and SYDVKM. The CDR3 bases are TGTGCCAGCAGTTTACTTGGACAGCTATCAGATACGCAGTATTTT. Translated, it gives CASSLLGQLSDTQYF. Full variable domain (outside the CDR3, taken from reference TRBV28 and TRBJ2-3): DVKVTQSSRYLVKRTGEKVFLECVQDMDHENMFWYRQDPGLGLRLIYFSYDVKMKEKGDIPEGYSVSREKKERFSLILESASTNQTSMYLCASSLLGQLSDTQYFGPGTRLTVL.

This clonotype was observed a handful of times. A junction boundary mismatches the germline segment, possibly from a read error. V is TRBV29-1 and J is TRBJ1-1; unclear D gene. The length of the CDR3 is 11 residues. Germline loops: CDR1 SQVTM, CDR2 ANQGSEA. For the CDR3, the DNA is TGCAGCGCTGAAACTTACACTGAAGCTTTCTTT. It codes for CSAETYTEAFF.

This clonotype has more than one count but fewer than ten. The rearrangement joins TRBV30 to TRBJ1-5, with D hard to call. Trimming stripped 0 bases from V and 7 bases from J, with 10 bases between. The germline CDR1 and CDR2 sequences are GTSNPN and SVGIG (reference sequence). CDR3 length equals 13 residues. The CDR3 nucleotides read TGTGCCTGGAGTGTAGATAGCGGACAGCCCCAGCATTTT. As protein: CAWSVDSGQPQHF.

The chain uses TRBV20-1 and TRBJ2-5; TRBD2 agrees at 11 bases. Germline V gene lookup returns CDR1 DFQATT and CDR2 SNEGSKA (reference sequence). The CDR3 consists of 14 residues. J was trimmed by 11 bases and V by 3 bases; bases with no gene match: 11. In DNA, the CDR3 is TGCAGTGCTAGTGGACTAGCGGGCAAAGATGAGCAGTACTTC. Protein sequence: CSASGLAGKDEQYF.

The V and J genes are TRBV12-3 or TRBV12-4 and TRBJ2-3; weak D call: TRBD2 (5 bases). V lost 5 bases and J lost 2, with 8 bases in between. The CDR3 runs 13 residues. CDR3: CASSREITDTQYF. In nucleotides, the CDR3 is TGTGCCAGCAGTCGGGAAATCACAGATACGCAGTATTTT.

There are many counts of this clonotype. The chain recombines TRBV5-1 with TRBJ2-3; D possibly uses TRBD1 or TRBD2 (5 bases each). In germline, CDR1 is SGHRS, CDR2 YFSETQ. The CDR3 is 14 residues long. Trimming cost V 4 bases and J 5 bases, with 14 bases left between them. The CDR3 coding sequence is TGCGCCAGCAGCCCCGGGACCCGGGAAGATACGCAGTATTTT. It is translated as CASSPGTREDTQYF.

The rearrangement links TRBV14 to TRBJ2-1; D might be TRBD2 (6 bases). Germline V gene lookup returns CDR1 SGHDN and CDR2 FVKESK. Trimming removed 5 bases from V and 3 bases from J, with 11 bases in between. The CDR3 sequence is 14 residues long. CDR3 residues: CASSNGRFYNEQFF. For the CDR3, the DNA is TGTGCCAGCAGCAACGGGAGATTCTACAATGAGCAGTTCTTC.

This clonotype was observed a few times. The V call is TRBV5-1, the J call TRBJ1-1, with a weak D call TRBD1 (6 bases). The V end lost 3 bases, the J end lost 4 bases, and 13 bases lay between the germline ends. Looked up from germline, CDR1 is SGHRS and CDR2 is YFSETQ. The length of the CDR3 is 14 residues. The CDR3 sequence: CASSWGQGGTEAFF. The CDR3 region has the DNA TGCGCCAGCAGCTGGGGACAAGGAGGCACTGAAGCTTTCTTT.

This clonotype was detected many times. The rearrangement joins TRBV7-9 to TRBJ1-2; D gene unclear. V gave up 5 bases and J gave up 8 bases, with 18 bases separating them. CDR1 is SEHNR and CDR2 is FQNEAQ in the germline V gene (reference sequence). The CDR3 is 14 amino acids. CDR3 sequence (DNA): TGTGCCAGCAGCGGACCAAGAATAAGGATGGGCTACACCTTC. Translating it yields CASSGPRIRMGYTF.

A word on this clonotype: A much larger clone differs from this one at a single base, so this may be a read error. This sequence joins TRBV5-5 and TRBJ1-6; no clear D gene. Germline-derived CDR1 and CDR2 are SGHKS and YYEKEE (reference sequence). CDR3 length equals 15 residues. The CDR3 loop is CASSLVGRLDSSLHF. CDR3 nucleotides: TGTGCCAGCAGCTTGGTTGGCAGGCTAGATTCATCCCTCCACTTT.

This rearrangement joins TRBV20-1 to TRBJ1-1; a weak D match, TRBD1 (5 bases). Germline CDR1 is DFQATT and CDR2 is SNEGSKA (reference sequence). CDR3 length equals 13 residues. Trimming stripped 5 bases from V and 5 bases from J, with 15 bases between. CDR3 DNA sequence: TGCAGTGCTGTGACAGCTTTGGGAACTGAAGCTTTCTTT. This sequence encodes CSAVTALGTEAFF.

In its sample, this clonotype was seen a few times. This sequence joins TRBV5-1 and TRBJ1-2, with 9 bases aligning to TRBD1. Germline V CDR1 and CDR2: SGHRS, YFSETQ. J lost 6 bases, V lost 5 bases, and 8 bases had no gene match. CDR3 size: 14 residues. The CDR3 DNA reads as TGCGCCAGCAGTTGGGACAGGGTCGCGAATGGCTACACCTTC. Amino acid sequence: CASSWDRVANGYTF.

The V and J genes are TRBV7-9 and TRBJ2-7; 8 nucleotides line up with TRBD2. CDR1 is SEHNR and CDR2 is FQNEAQ in the germline V gene (reference sequence). The CDR3 extends over 15 amino acids. J lost 5 bases, V lost 7 bases, and 13 bases had no gene match. The CDR3 region is CASIEQAGVLHEQYF. The CDR3 nucleotides read TGTGCCAGCATCGAACAAGCGGGAGTGTTACACGAGCAGTACTTC.